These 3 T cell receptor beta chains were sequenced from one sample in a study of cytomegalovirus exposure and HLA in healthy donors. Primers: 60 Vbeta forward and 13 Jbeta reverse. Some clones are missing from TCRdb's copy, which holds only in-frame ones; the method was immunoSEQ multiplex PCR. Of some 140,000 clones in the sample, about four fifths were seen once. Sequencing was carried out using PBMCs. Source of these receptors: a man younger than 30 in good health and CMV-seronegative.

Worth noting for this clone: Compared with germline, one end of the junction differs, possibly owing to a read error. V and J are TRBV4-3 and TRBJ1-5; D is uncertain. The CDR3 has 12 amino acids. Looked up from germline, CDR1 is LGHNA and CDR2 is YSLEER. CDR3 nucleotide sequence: TGCGCCAGCAGCCACGACAATCAGCCTCAGCATTTT. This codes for CASSHDNQPQHF.

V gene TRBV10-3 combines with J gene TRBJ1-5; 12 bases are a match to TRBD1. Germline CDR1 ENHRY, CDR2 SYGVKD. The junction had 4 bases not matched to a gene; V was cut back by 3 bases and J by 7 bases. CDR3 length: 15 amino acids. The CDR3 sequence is CAISDPGTGGQPQHF. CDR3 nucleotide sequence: TGTGCCATCAGTGACCCCGGGACAGGGGGCCAGCCCCAGCATTTT.

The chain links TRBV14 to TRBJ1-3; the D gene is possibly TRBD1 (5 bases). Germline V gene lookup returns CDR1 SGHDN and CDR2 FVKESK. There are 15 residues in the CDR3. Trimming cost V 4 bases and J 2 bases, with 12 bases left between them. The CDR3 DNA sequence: TGTGCCAGCAGCCCGGGTAGGGGTGCTGGAAACACCATATATTTT. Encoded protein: CASSPGRGAGNTIYF.